Described below is a single T cell receptor (beta chain) sequence and its context. This record belongs to a study of blood T cell repertoires in COVID-19. This CDR3 comprises 15 residues. Per germline, CDR1 ENHRY and CDR2 SYGVKD. Trimming at V came to 3 bases and at J to 5 bases, leaving 5 bases not matched to a gene. Using immunoSEQ multiplex PCR, the repertoire was profiled, and TCRdb retains in-frame clones only, with some absent. The sample has 250,000 or so clones; roughly 85% are singletons. The study assigned cohorts using participant-reported clinical history. All exposed participants met a person with COVID-19 within 2 weeks before entering the study.

V and J are TRBV10-3 and TRBJ1-5; 9 bases are a match to TRBD1. The clonotype comes from a middle-aged woman who had been exposed to COVID-19. Specimen: PBMCs or T cells enriched from blood (not recorded which). CDR3 residues: CAISEGTGLDQPQHF. In DNA form, the CDR3 reads TGTGCCATCAGTGAAGGGACAGGGCTGGATCAGCCCCAGCATTTT.